This TCR beta chain was sequenced in a study of blood T cells in healthy people across ages. This clonotype has a count of ten or more. J gave up 13 bases and V 4 bases, and 6 bases lay outside the gene matches. CDR3 length equals 12 residues. CDR1 LGHDT and CDR2 YNNKEL come from the germline V gene (reference sequence). With a J-beta primer mix and a sample-barcoded 5' primer, a second PCR ran about 7 to 11 cycles. Each cDNA was tagged by a template-switch adaptor containing 12 random nucleotides. Via MiXCR, TCRdb re-called the 5' RACE reads, giving one row per CDR3 protein. Among 500,000 to 700,000 distinct CDR3 sequences, roughly 30% were seen once, and the ten largest hold 15% to 18%.

V gene TRBV3-1 combines with J gene TRBJ2-3; 9 bases are shared with TRBD1. Sequenced: blood. The sequence was obtained from a woman of 80 years or more in good health. CDR3 protein: CASSLRDREEYF. CDR3 in DNA: TGTGCCAGCAGCCTCCGGGACAGGGAAGAGTATTTT.